The present TCR beta chain was sequenced within a study of control samples from healthy donors and cancer patients. Clones were read by immunoSEQ multiplex PCR, and TCRdb kept only the in-frame ones, dropping some. Of about 140,000 clones listed, more than 80% are singletons. Germline V lookup: CDR1 LNHDA, CDR2 SQIVND (reference sequence). The CDR3 is 13 amino acids. Deletions cut 3 bases from V and 3 bases from J, with 9 bases between. Sequenced material: blood. This chain links TRBV19 with TRBJ2-7; no definite D call. The receptor was isolated from a man between 18 and 29 years old in good health. CDR3 amino acids: CASSIGTNYEQYF. The CDR3 region has the DNA TGTGCCAGTAGTATCGGCACCAACTACGAGCAGTACTTC. Full variable domain (missing parts from reference TRBV19 and TRBJ2-7): DGGITQSPKYLFRKEGQNVTLSCEQNLNHDAMYWYRQDPGQGLRLIYYSQIVNDFQKGDIAEGYSVSREKKESFPLTVTSAQKNPTAFYLCASSIGTNYEQYFGPGTRLTVT.